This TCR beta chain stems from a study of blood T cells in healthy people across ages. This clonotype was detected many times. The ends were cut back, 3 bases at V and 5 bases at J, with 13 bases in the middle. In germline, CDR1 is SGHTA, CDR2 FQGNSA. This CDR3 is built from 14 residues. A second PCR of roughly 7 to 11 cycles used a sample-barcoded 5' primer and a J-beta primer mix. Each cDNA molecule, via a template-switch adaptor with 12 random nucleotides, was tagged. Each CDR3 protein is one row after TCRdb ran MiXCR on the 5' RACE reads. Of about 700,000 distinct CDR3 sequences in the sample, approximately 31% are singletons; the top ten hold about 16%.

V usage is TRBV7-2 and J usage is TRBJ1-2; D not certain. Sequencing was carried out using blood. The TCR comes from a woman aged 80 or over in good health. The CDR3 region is CASSFGGRNYGYTF. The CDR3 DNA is TGTGCCAGCAGCTTTGGTGGAAGGAATTATGGCTACACCTTC. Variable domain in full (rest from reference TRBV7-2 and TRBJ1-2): GAGVSQSPSNKVTEKGKDVELRCDPISGHTALYWYRQSLGQGLEFLIYFQGNSAPDKSGLPSDRFSAERTGGSVSTLTIQRTQQEDSAVYLCASSFGGRNYGYTFGSGTRLTVV.